The 6 T cell receptor beta chains below all came from one sample that was sequenced in a study of tumor-infiltrating lymphocytes in primary liver carcinoma. Researchers generated TCR beta cDNA from approximately 0.55 ug of total RNA, relying on a constant-region primer. Amplification in three nested multiplex PCR rounds with slightly modified ARM-PCR gave rise to TCR beta libraries. PCR rounds one and two used TRBV1-TRBV30 forward primers with a C-beta reverse primer for around 9 cycles each. TCRdb processed the multiplex PCR reads anew with MiXCR; each CDR3 protein has one entry. The sample records hundreds of thousands of distinct CDR3 sequences, roughly two thirds being singletons. Unsorted whole blood served as the source of blood RNA, and germline DNA was extracted as well. The sample was peripheral blood. Receptors were obtained from a man between 35 and 55 years old with primary liver carcinoma and hepatitis B virus infection.

As concerns this clonotype: A much larger clonotype is one base distant, so this may be a read error. The chain is built from TRBV6-2 or TRBV6-3 and TRBJ2-7; a weak D match, TRBD1 (6 bases). The CDR3 runs to 13 residues. Per germline, CDR1 MNHEY and CDR2 SVGEGT. CDR3 bases: TGTGTCAGCGCCGCGACAGGAGCCTACGAGCAGTACTTC. Protein: CVSAATGAYEQYF.

This clonotype was seen a handful of times. The rearrangement links TRBV28 to TRBJ2-4, with D unclear. CDR3 size: 16 residues. Trimming pared 5 bases from V and 0 bases from J, leaving 14 bases between. Looked up from germline, CDR1 is MDHEN and CDR2 is SYDVKM. CDR3 sequence (DNA): TGTGCCAGCAGTCCACGCCCTTGGGAAGCCAAAAACATTCAGTACTTC. This sequence encodes CASSPRPWEAKNIQYF. The full variable domain, with the rest looked up from reference TRBV28 and TRBJ2-4, is DVKVTQSSRYLVKRTGEKVFLECVQDMDHENMFWYRQDPGLGLRLIYFSYDVKMKEKGDIPEGYSVSREKKERFSLILESASTNQTSMYLCASSPRPWEAKNIQYFGAGTRLSVL.

For this clonotype: In this CDR3 the conserved last residue, phenylalanine or tryptophan, is missing, so a read error is likely. The J gene is TRBJ2-3, the V gene TRBV28, with 10 bases aligning to TRBD1. Germline lookup yields CDR1 MDHEN and CDR2 SYDVKM. The CDR3 consists of 16 residues. The ends lost 5 bases at V and 4 bases at J; junction bases unmatched: 9. The CDR3 coding sequence is TGTGCCAGCAGTACGTCTTATGGGACAGGGGCAGATACGCAGTATCTT. This sequence encodes CASSTSYGTGADTQYL.

In this sample, this clonotype turned up a few times. This chain connects TRBV28 to TRBJ2-5; a possible D gene is TRBD1 (6 bases). CDR3 length equals 15 residues. The V and J ends lost 4 bases and 2 bases respectively, with 14 bases between them. Germline V CDR1 and CDR2: MDHEN, SYDVKM. CDR3 amino acids: CASSSQTGTQETQYF. DNA for the CDR3: TGTGCCAGCAGTTCTCAGACAGGCACTCAAGAGACCCAGTACTTC.

CDR3 DNA: TGCATCGTCTTCCATCGGGACAGGTACAATGAGCAGTTCTTC. As protein: CIVFHRDRYNEQFF. J is TRBJ2-1 and V is TRBV29-1; the match to TRBD1 covers 8 bases. The CDR3 runs to 14 residues. The germline V gene has CDR1 SQVTM and CDR2 ANQGSEA.

The chain is built from TRBV29-1 and TRBJ2-3; TRBD2 aligns across 10 bases. The CDR3 consists of 14 residues. Germline V CDR1 and CDR2: SQVTM, ANQGSEA. CDR3 DNA: TGCATCTTCGTAGCGGGAGGTGGTGGTGATACGCAGTATTTT. Translated, it gives CIFVAGGGGDTQYF.